These T cell receptor beta chains were read from a single sample in a study of neoadjuvant anti-PD-1 for oral cavity cancer. The protocol was immunoSEQ multiplex PCR, while the TCRdb copy is restricted to in-frame clones and leaves out a portion. This repertoire shows 5,500 to 7,500 clones, over 70% found once; its top ten account for roughly 3%. Specimen: PBMCs, collected before nivolumab (anti-PD-1) treatment. These receptors originate from a person aged 40 to 85 with oral cavity squamous cell carcinoma. The CDR3 runs from the conserved cysteine through the conserved F or W. Only some rows state a clone size, as once, few, many or a class for expanded clones.

V gene	J gene	clone size	CDR3 protein
TRBV4-1	TRBJ2-5	NA	CASSQDRETQYF
TRBV2	TRBJ1-1	once	CASGRQVEAFF
TRBV6-1	TRBJ1-1	few	CASSEALGQPYTEAFF
TRBV5-6	TRBJ1-3	NA	CASSLGGARNTIYF
TRBV15	TRBJ1-2	NA	CATSIGQGLSLNYGYTF
TRBV6-5	TRBJ2-2	NA	CASSYRTQPLELFF
TRBV2	TRBJ1-2	NA	CASSGGQGRYGYTF
TRBV19	TRBJ1-5	few	CASSHRGLQPQHF
TRBV7-3	TRBJ2-2	NA	CASSLMANTGELFF
TRBV5-1	TRBJ2-1	once	CASSPLGGAGRNEQFF
TRBV2	TRBJ1-1	NA	CASSPSAVNTEAFF
TRBV14	TRBJ2-7	few	CASSQVTDEQYF
TRBV6-1	TRBJ1-1	NA	CASSGGPGHFTEAFF
TRBV11-2	TRBJ2-3	NA	CASSFPGTSGGLSTDTQYF